One T cell receptor beta chain is described in this entry. Its antigen is undetermined. This specimen belongs to a study of shared clonotypes between healthy human individuals. Study-wide context: A donor's plate count was three for CD4 naive and three for CD4 memory; CD8 naive had two and CD8 memory one.

V was cut by 3 bases and J by 5 bases, with 13 bases left in between. Per the germline V gene, CDR1 is MNHEY and CDR2 is SMNVEV (reference sequence). This CDR3 has 15 amino acids. Study findings and constraints: Limitation of the genetic and exposure-history diversity represented came from the few donors. Apart from blood, nothing was sampled; tissue repertoires likely differ. Naive CD4 clonotypes were shared across a handful of donors at about 5%.

The data were produced by immunoSEQ multiplex PCR, yet TCRdb's version contains in-frame clones alone and is incomplete. The table lists 2,500,000 or so clones, under 95% of them singletons. The source is a man aged 18 to 30 in good health. Some clones in this sample may be carry-over from other donors' samples. Specimen: naive CD4+ T cells from PBMCs. Indicated subset: CD45RA+ positively selected. V is TRBV27 and J is TRBJ2-2, with a tentative D call TRBD2 (6 bases). CDR3 nucleotides: TGTGCCAGCAGTTTGGGACTTGGTAGGACCGGGGAGCTGTTTTTT. Protein: CASSLGLGRTGELFF.